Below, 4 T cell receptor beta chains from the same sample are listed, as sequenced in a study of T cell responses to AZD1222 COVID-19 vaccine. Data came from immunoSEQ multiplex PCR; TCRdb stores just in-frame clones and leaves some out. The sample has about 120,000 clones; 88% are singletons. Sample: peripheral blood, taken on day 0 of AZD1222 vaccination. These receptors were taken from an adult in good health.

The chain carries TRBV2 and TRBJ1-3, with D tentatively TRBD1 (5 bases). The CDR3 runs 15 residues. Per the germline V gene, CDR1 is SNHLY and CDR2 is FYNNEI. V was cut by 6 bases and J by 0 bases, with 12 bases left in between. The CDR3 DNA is TGTGCCAGCAGGAAGGGACCGGCCTCTGGAAACACCATATATTTT. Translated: CASRKGPASGNTIYF.

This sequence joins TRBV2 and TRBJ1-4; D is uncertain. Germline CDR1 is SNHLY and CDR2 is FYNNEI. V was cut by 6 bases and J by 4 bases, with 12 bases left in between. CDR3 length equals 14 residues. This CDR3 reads CASSRRDFNEKLFF. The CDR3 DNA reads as TGTGCCAGCAGCCGCCGTGACTTTAATGAAAAACTGTTTTTT.

The CDR3 loop is CASSQVGGTEAFF. The CDR3 DNA reads TGTGCCAGCAGCCAAGTGGGGGGCACTGAAGCTTTCTTT. The chain is built from TRBV3-1 (or the pseudogene TRBV3-2) and TRBJ1-1; possible D gene TRBD1, 5 bases. Trimming shortened V by 1 base and J by 4 bases, and 7 bases separated the two germline ends. This CDR3 has 13 amino acids. Germline CDR1 is LGHDT and CDR2 is YNNKEL (reference sequence).

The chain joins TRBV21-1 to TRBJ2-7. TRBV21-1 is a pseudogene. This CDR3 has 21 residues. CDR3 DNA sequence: TGTGCCAGCAGCAACCCGAACGAATTCCCGGGACCCGCCCCCCCCTCCTACGAGCAGTACTTC. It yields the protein CASSNPNEFPGPAPPSYEQYF.